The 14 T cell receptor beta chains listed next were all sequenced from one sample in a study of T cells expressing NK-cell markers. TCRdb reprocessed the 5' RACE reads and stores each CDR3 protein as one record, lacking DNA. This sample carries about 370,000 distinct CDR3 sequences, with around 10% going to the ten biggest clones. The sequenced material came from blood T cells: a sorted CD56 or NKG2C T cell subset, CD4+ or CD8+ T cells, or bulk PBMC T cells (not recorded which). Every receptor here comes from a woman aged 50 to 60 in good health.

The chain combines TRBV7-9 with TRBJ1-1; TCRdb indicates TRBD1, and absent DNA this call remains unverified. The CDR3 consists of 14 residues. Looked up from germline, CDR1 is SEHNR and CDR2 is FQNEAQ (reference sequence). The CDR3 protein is CASSSRVAGTEAFF.

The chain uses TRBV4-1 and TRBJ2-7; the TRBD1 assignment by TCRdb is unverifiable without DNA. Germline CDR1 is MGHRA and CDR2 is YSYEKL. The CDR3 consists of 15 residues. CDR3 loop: CASSHPDRGRYEQYF.

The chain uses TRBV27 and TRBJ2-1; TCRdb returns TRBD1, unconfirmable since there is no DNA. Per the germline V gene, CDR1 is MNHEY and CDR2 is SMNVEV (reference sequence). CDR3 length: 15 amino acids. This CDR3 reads CASKQGGATYNEQFF.

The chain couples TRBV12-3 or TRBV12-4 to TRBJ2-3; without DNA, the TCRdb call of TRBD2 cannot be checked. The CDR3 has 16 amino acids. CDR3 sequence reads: CASSLTSGMGTDTQYF.

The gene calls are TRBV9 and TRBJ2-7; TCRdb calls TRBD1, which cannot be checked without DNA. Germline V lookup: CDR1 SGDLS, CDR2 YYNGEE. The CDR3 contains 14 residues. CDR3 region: CASSVDSPAYEQYF.

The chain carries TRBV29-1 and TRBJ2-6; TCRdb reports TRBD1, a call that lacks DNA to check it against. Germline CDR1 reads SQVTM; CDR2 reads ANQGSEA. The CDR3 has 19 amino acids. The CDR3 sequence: CSVPNSRGAPLSGANVLTF.

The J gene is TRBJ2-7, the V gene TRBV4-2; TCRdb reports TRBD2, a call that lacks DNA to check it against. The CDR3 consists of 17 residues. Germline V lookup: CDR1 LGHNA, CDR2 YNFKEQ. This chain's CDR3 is CASSQDGGGTSGSEQYF.

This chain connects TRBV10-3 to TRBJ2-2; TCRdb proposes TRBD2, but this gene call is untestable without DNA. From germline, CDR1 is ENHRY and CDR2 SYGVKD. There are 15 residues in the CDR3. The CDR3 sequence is CAISDFEGTTGELFF.

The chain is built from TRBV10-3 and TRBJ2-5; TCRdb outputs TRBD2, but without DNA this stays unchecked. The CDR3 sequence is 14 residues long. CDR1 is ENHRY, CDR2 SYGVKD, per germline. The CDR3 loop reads CAIRTNLLQETQYF.

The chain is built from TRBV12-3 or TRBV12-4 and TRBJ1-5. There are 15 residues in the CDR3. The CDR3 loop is CASSLTHDSNQPQHF.

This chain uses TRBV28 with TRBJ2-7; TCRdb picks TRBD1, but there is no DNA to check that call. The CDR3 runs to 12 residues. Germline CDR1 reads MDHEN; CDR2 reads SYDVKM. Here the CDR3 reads CASSRSPGEQYF.

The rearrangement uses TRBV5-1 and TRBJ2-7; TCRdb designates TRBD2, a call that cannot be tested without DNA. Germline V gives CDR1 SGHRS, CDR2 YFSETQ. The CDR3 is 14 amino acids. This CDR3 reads CASSPASGNYEQYF.

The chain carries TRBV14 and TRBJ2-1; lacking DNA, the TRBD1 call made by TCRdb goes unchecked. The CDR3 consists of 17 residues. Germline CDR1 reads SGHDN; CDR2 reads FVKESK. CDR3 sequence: CASSQVLTGWGYNEQFF. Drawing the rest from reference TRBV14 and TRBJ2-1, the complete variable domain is EAGVTQFPSHSVIEKGQTVTLRCDPISGHDNLYWYRRVMGKEIKFLLHFVKESKQDESGMPNNRFLAERTGGTYSTLKVQPAELEDSGVYFCASSQVLTGWGYNEQFFGPGTRLTVL.

The chain's CDR3 is CASSLFYTDTQYF. The chain is built from TRBV7-7 and TRBJ2-3. Germline V CDR1 and CDR2: SSHAT, FNYEAQ (reference sequence). CDR3 length: 13 amino acids.